Sequencing of this TCR beta chain was carried out in a study of blood T cell repertoires in COVID-19. The overall study: Samples of COVID-19 (acute and convalescent) were obtained from the United States, Italy and Spain. PBMCs, B-cell-depleted T cells, or T cells provided the cDNA or gDNA that made up the material.

This CDR3 is 14 amino acids long. Germline V gives CDR1 MDHEN, CDR2 SYDVKM. The J segment lost 8 bases and the V segment lost 3 bases, leaving 6 bases of the junction unmatched. Source study methods: Amplified reference gene primers provided the basis for estimating nucleated cell counts. The assay was immunoSEQ multiplex PCR, and TCRdb's table has in-frame clones only and misses some. The V and J calls and clone size are taken from that table; D and trimming were inferred from the DNA. The table shows roughly 190,000 clones, with about four fifths occurring only once. Sequenced input: peripheral blood. The receptor was derived from a woman in her 70s with active or convalescent COVID-19. This chain links TRBV28 with TRBJ1-4; 7 bases fit TRBD1. The DNA of the CDR3 is TGTGCCAGCAGTTTCACAGGGGCGTGGGAAAAACTGTTTTTT. This encodes CASSFTGAWEKLFF. Combining the CDR3 with reference TRBV28 and TRBJ1-4 gives the whole variable domain DVKVTQSSRYLVKRTGEKVFLECVQDMDHENMFWYRQDPGLGLRLIYFSYDVKMKEKGDIPEGYSVSREKKERFSLILESASTNQTSMYLCASSFTGAWEKLFFGSGTQLSVL.